The following is a TCR beta chain sequence with its context. Its specificity is not known. V was shortened by 3 bases and J by 8 bases, with 19 bases between the two germline ends. Germline-derived CDR1 and CDR2 are GTSNPN and SVGIG (reference sequence). This CDR3 is 14 amino acids long. The sample belongs to a study of lymphopenia after photon versus proton radiotherapy. Study outcomes and limitations: Under photons, naive T cells and diversity fell while effector/memory populations rose. Better survival with proton therapy was suggested as possible, not demonstrated. After lymphocyte nadir, photon-treated repertoires showed oligoclonal expansion, especially CD8+ Temra.

Only in-frame clones appear in the TCRdb table, and some are missing; sequencing was by immunoSEQ multiplex PCR. This sample has about 160,000 clones; approximately 91% occur once, and the top ten carry 4% to 5%. The receptor was isolated from a man aged 45-65 years with gastric cancer. This material consisted of peripheral blood, taken from a patient treated with photon-based radiotherapy. The genes are TRBV30 and TRBJ2-5; D not resolved. In DNA, the CDR3 is TGTGCCTGGAGCGGTCCCACCCTCGAGAGTACCCAGTACTTC. It translates to CAWSGPTLESTQYF.